The entry below describes one TCR beta chain. Assay used: immunoSEQ multiplex PCR; TCRdb lists only in-frame clones, some missing. The data contain 2,100,000 or so clones, 95% of them singletons. The data stem from a study of shared clonotypes between healthy human individuals. The sequence derives from a man in his late teens or twenties in good health. The sequenced sample was naive CD4+ T cells sorted from blood. This sample's subset: CD45RA+ positively selected.

Here the CDR3 reads CASSLWGKGGGQPQHF. CDR3 nucleotide sequence: TGTGCCAGTAGTTTGTGGGGGAAGGGGGGCGGTCAGCCCCAGCATTTT. The V and J genes are TRBV19 and TRBJ1-5, with D perhaps TRBD1 (6 bases). Per germline, CDR1 LNHDA and CDR2 SQIVND (reference sequence). This CDR3 is built from 16 residues. Between the trimmed V and J ends, which lost 5 bases and 6 bases, there was a span of 20 bases.